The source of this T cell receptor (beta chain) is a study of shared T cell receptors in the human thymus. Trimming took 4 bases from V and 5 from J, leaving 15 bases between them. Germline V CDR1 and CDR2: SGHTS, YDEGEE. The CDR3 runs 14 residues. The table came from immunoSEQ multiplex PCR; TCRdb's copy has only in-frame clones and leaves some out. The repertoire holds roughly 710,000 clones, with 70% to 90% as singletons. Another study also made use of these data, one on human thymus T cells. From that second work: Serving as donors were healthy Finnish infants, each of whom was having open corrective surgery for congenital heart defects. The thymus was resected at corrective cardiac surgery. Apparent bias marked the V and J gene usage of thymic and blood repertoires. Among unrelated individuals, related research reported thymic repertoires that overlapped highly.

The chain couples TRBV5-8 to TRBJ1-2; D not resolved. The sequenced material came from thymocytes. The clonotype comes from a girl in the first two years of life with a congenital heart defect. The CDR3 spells CASSTWAPGYGYTF. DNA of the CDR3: TGTGCCAGCAGCACATGGGCGCCGGGGTATGGCTACACCTTC.